The 32 T cell receptor beta chains below all came from one sample that was sequenced in a study of CD8 T cells in Susac syndrome. Random hexamers served to reverse transcribe roughly 0.45 to 1 ug RNA. TCRdb re-called the immunoSEQ multiplex PCR reads through MiXCR, storing one row per CDR3 protein. Of approximately 130,000 distinct CDR3 sequences in the sample, around nine tenths were seen once. Sequencing was performed on CD8+ T cells from PBMCs. Every receptor here comes from a human donor with multiple sclerosis.

The CDR3 DNA reads TGTGCCATCAAGGGGGACCAAGAGACCCAGTACTTC. Translation gives CAIKGDQETQYF. The chain is built from TRBV10-3 and TRBJ2-5; a possible D gene is TRBD1 (6 bases). The CDR3 extends over 12 amino acids. Trimming shortened V by 7 bases and J by 0 bases, and 6 bases separated the two germline ends. Germline CDR1 ENHRY, CDR2 SYGVKD.

The V and J genes are TRBV27 and TRBJ2-2, with 8 bases matching TRBD1. The CDR3 is 14 residues long. Germline CDR1 and CDR2: MNHEY and SMNVEV (reference sequence). V lost 6 bases to trimming and J lost 4 bases; unmatched junction nucleotides: 4. CDR3 region: CASRWTGSTGELFF. The CDR3 nucleotides are TGTGCCAGCAGGTGGACAGGGAGCACCGGGGAGCTGTTTTTT.

This chain joins TRBV3-1 and TRBJ2-1; perhaps TRBD2 as D (5 bases). The CDR3 sequence is 18 residues long. Germline CDR1 LGHDT, CDR2 YNNKEL (reference sequence). V lost 1 base, J lost 0 bases, and 16 bases lay in between. This CDR3 is CASSQGALRGISYNEQFF. The CDR3 DNA follows: TGTGCCAGCAGCCAAGGGGCGCTTAGAGGGATCTCCTACAATGAGCAGTTCTTC.

The chain carries TRBV6-4 and TRBJ2-1; possibly TRBD2 for D (5 bases). CDR1 and CDR2 (germline): MRHNA, SNTAGT. This CDR3 has 13 residues. V lost 2 bases and J lost 9, with 11 bases in between. The CDR3 DNA sequence: TGTGCCAGCAGTGACAAGGAGGAAAGTGAGCAGTTCTTC. Its translation: CASSDKEESEQFF.

The chain combines TRBV28 with TRBJ1-4; D unclear. The CDR3 runs 15 residues. Germline CDR1 and CDR2: MDHEN and SYDVKM. The V end lost 7 bases, the J end lost 7 bases, and 19 bases lay between the germline ends. The CDR3 DNA sequence: TGTGCCAGCACCCCATCCGCGGCAGTCAGTGAAAAACTGTTTTTT. This gives the protein CASTPSAAVSEKLFF.

The rearrangement joins TRBV30 to TRBJ1-1, with D perhaps matching TRBD1 (6 bases). The CDR3 contains 13 residues. CDR1 and CDR2 from the germline V gene are GTSNPN and SVGIG (reference sequence). Trimming removed 7 bases from V and 3 bases from J, with 15 bases in between. The CDR3 sequence is CAYRRQGYTEAFF. In DNA, the CDR3 is TGTGCCTATCGAAGGCAGGGGTACACTGAAGCTTTCTTT.

This rearrangement joins TRBV5-6 to TRBJ2-1; no clear D. V shed 1 base and J shed 6 bases, with 8 bases lying between them. The CDR3 runs 13 residues. Germline CDR1 SGHDT, CDR2 YYEEEE. CDR3 nucleotides: TGTGCCAGCAGCTTGCAAGGCCCCAATGAGCAGTTCTTC. Protein product: CASSLQGPNEQFF. Full variable domain (missing parts from reference TRBV5-6 and TRBJ2-1): DAGVTQSPTHLIKTRGQQVTLRCSPKSGHDTVSWYQQALGQGPQFIFQYYEEEERQRGNFPDRFSGHQFPNYSSELNVNALLLGDSALYLCASSLQGPNEQFFGPGTRLTVL.

The chain's CDR3 is CSARAYGNNTIYF. In nucleotides, the CDR3 is TGCAGTGCTAGAGCGTATGGTAACAACACCATATATTTT. This chain links TRBV20-1 with TRBJ1-3; D is ambiguous. The CDR3 runs to 13 residues. V gave up 1 base and J gave up 7 bases, with 11 bases separating them. The germline gives CDR1 DFQATT, CDR2 SNEGSKA (reference sequence).

This chain links TRBV29-1 with TRBJ2-3; D ambiguous. This CDR3 comprises 14 residues. Germline V CDR1 and CDR2: SQVTM, ANQGSEA. Trimming took off 0 bases at V and 2 bases at J, with 9 bases between the two ends. In DNA, the CDR3 is TGCAGCGTTGAAGATCTAGAGGTCACAGATACGCAGTATTTT. This gives the protein CSVEDLEVTDTQYF.

This chain uses TRBV12-3 or TRBV12-4 with TRBJ1-3; tentative D call: TRBD1 (5 bases). This CDR3 contains 14 residues. V was clipped by 5 bases and J by 4 bases, with 12 bases between them. As DNA, the CDR3 is TGTGCCAGCAGTGACGACAGAACCGGAAACACCATATATTTT. It codes for CASSDDRTGNTIYF.

This clonotype was detected once. The gene calls are TRBV27 and TRBJ1-5; D gene ambiguous. Trimming took off 5 bases at V and 4 bases at J, with 6 bases between the two ends. The CDR3 is 12 amino acids. The germline gives CDR1 MNHEY, CDR2 SMNVEV (reference sequence). CDR3 region: CASSNQNQPQHF. CDR3 nucleotides: TGTGCCAGCAGTAATCAAAATCAGCCCCAGCATTTT.

The J gene is TRBJ2-5, the V gene TRBV15; no clear D gene. The CDR3 extends over 12 amino acids. Trimming shortened V by 2 bases and J by 1 base, and 2 bases separated the two germline ends. Germline V gene sequence: CDR1 LNHNV, CDR2 YYDKDF (reference sequence). The CDR3 nucleotides are TGTGCCACCAGCAGATCCCAAGAGACCCAGTACTTC. Translated, it gives CATSRSQETQYF.

The chain combines TRBV28 with TRBJ1-2; D is perhaps TRBD1 (5 bases). Germline V gene sequence: CDR1 MDHEN, CDR2 SYDVKM. The CDR3 consists of 13 residues. V lost 2 bases and J 8 bases, leaving 12 bases between the germline ends. CDR3 sequence: CASSLIRDGGYTF. The CDR3 DNA reads as TGTGCCAGCAGTTTAATCAGGGATGGGGGCTACACCTTC.

The chain couples TRBV5-4 to TRBJ1-1, with a weak D call TRBD1 (5 bases). Trimming took 4 bases from V and 4 from J, leaving 14 bases between them. Germline V gives CDR1 SGHNT, CDR2 YYREEE (reference sequence). This CDR3 is built from 14 residues. The CDR3: CASSGLSGGTEAFF. The CDR3 DNA reads TGTGCCAGCAGCGGTCTTTCCGGGGGCACTGAAGCTTTCTTT.

The chain recombines TRBV28 with TRBJ1-1, with 7 bases lining up with TRBD1. V was pared by 2 bases and J by 7 bases, with 1 base of the junction left unmatched. The CDR3 has 12 residues. Germline-derived CDR1 and CDR2 are MDHEN and SYDVKM. The CDR3 region has the DNA TGTGCCAGCAGTTTACCAGGGGGTGAAGCTTTCTTT. Translation: CASSLPGGEAFF. The full variable domain, rest sourced from reference TRBV28 and TRBJ1-1, is DVKVTQSSRYLVKRTGEKVFLECVQDMDHENMFWYRQDPGLGLRLIYFSYDVKMKEKGDIPEGYSVSREKKERFSLILESASTNQTSMYLCASSLPGGEAFFGQGTRLTVV.

The DNA for the CDR3 is TGTGCCAGCAGTCCCCGACAGGACCCCTACGAGCAGTACTTC. Translated: CASSPRQDPYEQYF. The chain is built from TRBV27 and TRBJ2-7; a possible D gene is TRBD1 (6 bases). The CDR3 consists of 14 residues. Trimming pared 5 bases from V and 2 bases from J, leaving 13 bases between. The germline CDR1 and CDR2 sequences are MNHEY and SMNVEV (reference sequence).

The CDR3 DNA is TGTGCCAGCTCCGCTCTTGCCGGGACTATGGACACAGATACGCAGTATTTT. Amino acid sequence: CASSALAGTMDTDTQYF. The chain carries TRBV12-3 or TRBV12-4 and TRBJ2-3; 7 bases map to TRBD2. The CDR3 contains 17 residues. V dropped 8 bases and J dropped 2; count of bases not matched to a gene: 16.

V and J are TRBV9 and TRBJ2-1, with D unresolved. The germline V gene encodes CDR1 SGDLS and CDR2 YYNGEE. The CDR3 is made up of 15 amino acids. The V end was cut by 0 bases, the J end by 0 bases, with 7 bases between. The CDR3 is CASSVEGTSYNEQFF. The DNA for the CDR3 is TGTGCCAGCAGCGTAGAGGGTACCTCCTACAATGAGCAGTTCTTC.

J is TRBJ2-2 and V is TRBV19; weak D call: TRBD2 (5 bases). The V gene's germline CDR1 is LNHDA and CDR2 SQIVND (reference sequence). There are 14 residues in the CDR3. Trimming pared 1 base from V and 6 bases from J, leaving 9 bases between. This chain's CDR3 is CASSIVPEAGELFF. As DNA, the CDR3 is TGTGCCAGTAGTATAGTTCCGGAGGCCGGGGAGCTGTTTTTT.

The rearrangement links TRBV4-3 to TRBJ1-2; D is undetermined. Per the germline V gene, CDR1 is LGHNA and CDR2 is YSLEER. This CDR3 is 20 amino acids long. V lost 0 bases, J lost 3 bases, and 26 bases lay in between. The DNA of the CDR3 is TGCGCCAGCAGCCAAGATGTGGGTAACGTCGATCAGGTGGGGTACTATGGCTACACCTTC. This sequence encodes CASSQDVGNVDQVGYYGYTF.

The J gene is TRBJ2-1, the V gene TRBV5-5, with D possibly being TRBD2 (7 bases). Germline V lookup: CDR1 SGHKS, CDR2 YYEKEE (reference sequence). V was pared by 5 bases and J by 5 bases, with 17 bases between. The CDR3 loop spans 15 amino acids. The CDR3 sequence is CASSSPGGLNNEQFF. The DNA of the CDR3 is TGTGCCAGCAGTTCCCCGGGGGGCCTGAACAATGAGCAGTTCTTC.

This chain uses TRBV19 with TRBJ1-5; possible D gene TRBD1, 6 bases. V shed 7 bases and J shed 8 bases, with 18 bases lying between them. The CDR3 loop spans 14 amino acids. Germline loops: CDR1 LNHDA, CDR2 SQIVND (reference sequence). The CDR3 reads CASNPRGSWEPQHF. The DNA for the CDR3 is TGTGCCAGTAATCCCAGGGGCTCCTGGGAGCCCCAGCATTTT.

The chain employs TRBV12-3 or TRBV12-4 and TRBJ1-2; tentatively, D is TRBD1 (6 bases). V was cut by 4 bases and J by 10 bases, with 16 bases left in between. This CDR3 comprises 13 residues. This chain's CDR3 is CASSSDSLHDYTF. The DNA of the CDR3 is TGTGCCAGCAGTTCGGACAGTCTCCACGACTACACCTTC.

V usage is TRBV7-9 and J usage is TRBJ2-7; 10 bases line up with TRBD2. The germline V gene has CDR1 SEHNR and CDR2 FQNEAQ (reference sequence). Trimming at V came to 6 bases and at J to 5 bases, leaving 4 bases not matched to a gene. The CDR3 loop spans 13 amino acids. The CDR3: CASRGLATNEQYF. The CDR3 DNA follows: TGTGCCAGCAGGGGACTAGCGACCAACGAGCAGTACTTC. The full variable domain, completed using reference TRBV7-9 and TRBJ2-7, is DTGVSQNPRHKITKRGQNVTFRCDPISEHNRLYWYRQTLGQGPEFLTYFQNEAQLEKSRLLSDRFSAERPKGSFSTLEIQRTEQGDSAMYLCASRGLATNEQYFGPGTRLTVT.

This clonotype was seen only once. This rearrangement joins TRBV27 to TRBJ2-7, with TRBD1 as a possible D gene (6 bases). This CDR3 has 14 amino acids. The germline V gene encodes CDR1 MNHEY and CDR2 SMNVEV (reference sequence). The V and J ends lost 5 bases and 1 base respectively, with 12 bases between them. The CDR3 spells CASSHRALSYEQYF. In DNA form, the CDR3 reads TGTGCCAGCAGTCACAGGGCCCTTTCCTACGAGCAGTACTTC.

In its sample, this clonotype was seen once. This chain joins TRBV7-2 and TRBJ2-1, with TRBD2 matching over 15 bases. The CDR3 length is 16 residues. Trimming at V came to 2 bases and at J to 9 bases, leaving 5 bases not matched to a gene. Germline values: CDR1 SGHTA, CDR2 FQGNSA. The CDR3 protein is CASSLIPGLAGGEQFF. In DNA, the CDR3 is TGTGCCAGCAGCTTAATCCCGGGACTAGCGGGAGGTGAGCAGTTCTTC.

This clonotype was seen only a few times. The chain combines TRBV19 with TRBJ2-3; D gene unclear. The CDR3 extends over 13 amino acids. The V end lost 10 bases, the J end lost 2 bases, and 13 bases lay between the germline ends. CDR1 is LNHDA, CDR2 SQIVND, per germline (reference sequence). This CDR3 is CATSSGPTDTQYF. The DNA of the CDR3 is TGTGCCACATCTTCTGGCCCCACAGATACGCAGTATTTT.

The gene calls are TRBV27 and TRBJ2-1; 11 nucleotides match TRBD1. There are 15 residues in the CDR3. Germline CDR1 reads MNHEY; CDR2 reads SMNVEV (reference sequence). J gave up 4 bases and V 2 bases, and 1 base lay outside the gene matches. For the CDR3, the DNA is TGTGCCAGCAGTTTAGGGACAGGGGGATACAATGAGCAGTTCTTC. It yields the protein CASSLGTGGYNEQFF.

V and J are TRBV6-5 and TRBJ2-5, with D uncertain. CDR3 length equals 12 residues. Germline assignment: CDR1 MNHEY and CDR2 SVGAGI. V was clipped by 5 bases and J by 3 bases, with 7 bases between them. CDR3 DNA sequence: TGTGCCAGCAGTGGATCCGAAGAGACCCAGTACTTC. As protein: CASSGSEETQYF.

This clonotype appeared once. The rearrangement joins TRBV5-8 to TRBJ1-1; D not certain. The CDR3 loop spans 15 amino acids. Germline V gene data show CDR1 as SGHTS and CDR2 as YDEGEE. The V gene lost 2 bases and the J gene lost 1 base, with 12 bases spanning the gap. The CDR3 nucleotides read TGTGCCAGCAGCTTAGGTATAGTTCGGAACACTGAAGCTTTCTTT. It encodes CASSLGIVRNTEAFF.

This clonotype was observed a few times. A junction end diverges from the germline sequence, so it may reflect a read error. The chain combines TRBV7-8 with TRBJ2-7; 9 bases line up with TRBD1. This CDR3 spans 13 amino acids. CDR1 and CDR2 (germline): SGHVS, FQNEAQ. CDR3: CASTLGGTGTPFF. In nucleotides, the CDR3 is TGTGCCAGCACCCTTGGCGGGACAGGGACTCCCTTCTTC.

The chain joins TRBV5-4 to TRBJ2-3; 7 bases map to TRBD2. The CDR3 has 13 amino acids. Germline values: CDR1 SGHNT, CDR2 YYREEE (reference sequence). V was clipped by 4 bases and J by 12 bases; unmatched bases: 11. The CDR3 nucleotides are TGTGCCAGCAGCCGGGGGGTCGATAGGGGCCAGTATTTT. Translation: CASSRGVDRGQYF.